Each of the 28 T cell receptor beta chains below was sequenced from the same sample in a study of blood T cell repertoires in COVID-19. The data were produced by immunoSEQ multiplex PCR, yet TCRdb's version contains in-frame clones alone and is incomplete. Found here are some 140,000 clones, about 89% of them singletons; the top ten hold around 19%. The sequenced sample was peripheral blood. Receptor source: a man over 45 with active or convalescent COVID-19.

The J gene is TRBJ2-1, the V gene TRBV18; 10 bases align to TRBD1. Germline V CDR1 and CDR2: KGHSH, LQKENI. This CDR3 has 15 residues. The trim removed 2 bases at V and 8 bases at J, leaving 6 bases unmatched. The CDR3 spells CASSPARQGADEQFF. DNA of the CDR3: TGTGCCAGCTCACCAGCGAGACAGGGGGCCGATGAGCAGTTCTTC.

V is TRBV7-2 and J is TRBJ2-7; a possible D gene is TRBD1 (5 bases). Germline lookup yields CDR1 SGHTA and CDR2 FQGNSA. This CDR3 is built from 15 residues. With 3 bases removed from V and 1 base from J, the gap between germline ends came to 13 bases. The CDR3 protein is CASSFYQTASYEQYF. The CDR3 DNA reads as TGTGCCAGCAGCTTTTATCAGACAGCTTCCTACGAGCAGTACTTC. Full variable domain (rest looked up from reference TRBV7-2 and TRBJ2-7): GAGVSQSPSNKVTEKGKDVELRCDPISGHTALYWYRQSLGQGLEFLIYFQGNSAPDKSGLPSDRFSAERTGGSVSTLTIQRTQQEDSAVYLCASSFYQTASYEQYFGPGTRLTVT.

This clone was seen a single time. The rearrangement links TRBV28 to TRBJ1-2; D remains ambiguous. Germline V gene sequence: CDR1 MDHEN, CDR2 SYDVKM. The length of the CDR3 is 14 residues. Trimming took off 4 bases at V and 3 bases at J, with 12 bases between the two ends. In DNA, the CDR3 is TGTGCCAGCAGTTCCGGGTTCTTAGACTATGGCTACACCTTC. Amino acid sequence: CASSSGFLDYGYTF.

The V call is TRBV7-7, the J call TRBJ2-3; 12 bases line up with TRBD2. J was trimmed by 5 bases and V by 5 bases; bases with no gene match: 5. Germline V lookup: CDR1 SSHAT, CDR2 FNYEAQ (reference sequence). The CDR3 length is 15 residues. CDR3 sequence (DNA): TGTGCCAGCAGCCCTAGCGGGGGGGCCTTAGATACGCAGTATTTT. It specifies CASSPSGGALDTQYF. Based on the CDR3 plus reference TRBV7-7 and TRBJ2-3, the full variable domain is GAGVSQSPRYKVTKRGQDVTLRCDPISSHATLYWYQQALGQGPEFLTYFNYEAQPDKSGLPSDRFSAERPEGSISTLTIQRTEQRDSAMYRCASSPSGGALDTQYFGPGTRLTVL.

The gene calls are TRBV7-6 and TRBJ1-6, with D unresolved. The CDR3 sequence is 15 residues long. Looked up from germline, CDR1 is SGHVS and CDR2 is FNYEAQ. V was trimmed by 1 base and J by 10 bases, leaving 14 bases between them. The DNA for the CDR3 is TGTGCCAGCAGCTTAGTTGAGGGAACTGGGTCACCCCTCCACTTT. As protein: CASSLVEGTGSPLHF.

The chain couples TRBV20-1 to TRBJ2-1; TRBD2 might be the D (5 bases). The CDR3 has 11 residues. The V and J ends lost 0 bases and 13 bases respectively, with 10 bases between them. Per the germline V gene, CDR1 is DFQATT and CDR2 is SNEGSKA (reference sequence). As DNA, the CDR3 is TGCAGTGCTAGAGATGAGGGTCCCCAGTTCTTC. This encodes CSARDEGPQFF.

The V and J genes are TRBV10-3 and TRBJ1-2; a possible D gene is TRBD1 (5 bases). The CDR3 extends over 14 amino acids. Germline loops: CDR1 ENHRY, CDR2 SYGVKD. Between the trimmed V and J ends, which lost 6 bases and 2 bases, there was a span of 13 bases. The CDR3: CAISSQPGNYGYTF. CDR3 sequence (DNA): TGTGCCATCAGCAGCCAGCCAGGGAACTATGGCTACACCTTC.

The chain links TRBV5-1 to TRBJ2-7, with a weak D call TRBD1 (6 bases). The length of the CDR3 is 15 residues. Germline V gives CDR1 SGHRS, CDR2 YFSETQ. V lost 4 bases, J lost 1 base, and 15 bases lay in between. This chain's CDR3 is CASSARDTNSYEQYF. The CDR3 DNA reads as TGCGCCAGCAGCGCCCGGGACACCAATTCCTACGAGCAGTACTTC.

This clone was seen a single time. The V gene is TRBV6-2 or TRBV6-3, the J gene TRBJ1-1; no clear D gene. This CDR3 is built from 14 residues. The V end lost 2 bases, the J end lost 5 bases, and 12 bases lay between the germline ends. Germline V gives CDR1 MNHEY, CDR2 SVGEGT. The CDR3 DNA follows: TGTGCCAGCAGTTACGTTCTCGGGAGGACTGAAGCTTTCTTT. Residues: CASSYVLGRTEAFF.

The V and J genes are TRBV2 and TRBJ2-7; 11 bases map to TRBD2. The trim removed 6 bases at V and 2 bases at J, leaving 21 bases unmatched. CDR3 size: 20 residues. Germline assignment: CDR1 SNHLY and CDR2 FYNNEI. DNA of the CDR3: TGTGCCAGCAGCGGACAGGGGCTAGCGGGGGGCCTGACATTAGCCTACGAGCAGTACTTC. It yields the protein CASSGQGLAGGLTLAYEQYF. Full variable domain (rest looked up from reference TRBV2 and TRBJ2-7): EPEVTQTPSHQVTQMGQEVILRCVPISNHLYFYWYRQILGQKVEFLVSFYNNEISEKSEIFDDQFSVERPDGSNFTLKIRSTKLEDSAMYFCASSGQGLAGGLTLAYEQYFGPGTRLTVT.

The rearrangement joins TRBV5-5 to TRBJ2-3; D is perhaps TRBD2 (6 bases). Trimming cost V 5 bases and J 2 bases, with 15 bases left between them. The CDR3 consists of 15 residues. Germline values: CDR1 SGHKS, CDR2 YYEKEE (reference sequence). CDR3 loop: CASRLERVNTDTQYF. CDR3 bases: TGTGCCAGCAGGCTAGAGCGGGTGAACACAGATACGCAGTATTTT.

This chain joins TRBV27 and TRBJ2-5; maybe TRBD1 (6 bases). V gave up 8 bases and J gave up 5 bases, with 27 bases separating them. Germline V gene sequence: CDR1 MNHEY, CDR2 SMNVEV (reference sequence). This CDR3 spans 17 amino acids. CDR3 coding DNA: TGTGCCAGCCATCCTACAGGGTTGGCCACTTCGAGGGAGACCCAGTACTTC. Amino acid sequence: CASHPTGLATSRETQYF.

The chain couples TRBV4-3 to TRBJ2-2, with TRBD1 matching 7 bases. The CDR3 sequence is 16 residues long. CDR1 and CDR2 (germline): LGHNA, YSLEER. Unmatched junction bases numbered 8, after V lost 2 bases and J lost 5 bases. The chain's CDR3 is CASSQSRGTRTGELFF. The CDR3 DNA reads TGCGCCAGCAGCCAATCCAGGGGGACACGAACCGGGGAGCTGTTTTTT.

This rearrangement joins TRBV9 to TRBJ2-3, with D uncertain. Looked up from germline, CDR1 is SGDLS and CDR2 is YYNGEE. The CDR3 totals 14 residues. The V end was cut by 4 bases, the J end by 4 bases, with 13 bases between. The CDR3 loop reads CASSSRSTSDTQYF. CDR3 DNA sequence: TGTGCCAGCAGCTCCCGGTCCACGTCAGATACGCAGTATTTT.

This clone appeared a single time. The V call is TRBV6-5, the J call TRBJ1-1, with a possible D match to TRBD1 (6 bases). The CDR3 is made up of 14 amino acids. V lost 7 bases to trimming and J lost 0 bases, with 12 bases between them. The germline CDR1 and CDR2 sequences are MNHEY and SVGAGI. CDR3: CASTITGMNTEAFF. In DNA form, the CDR3 reads TGTGCCAGCACCATTACAGGGATGAACACTGAAGCTTTCTTT.

The genes are TRBV6-5 and TRBJ1-1; 9 positions agree with TRBD1. The CDR3 covers 15 residues. CDR1 is MNHEY and CDR2 is SVGAGI in the germline V gene. The ends lost 7 bases at V and 0 bases at J; junction bases unmatched: 6. DNA for the CDR3: TGTGCCAGCATCCGGGACAGGGACATGAACACTGAAGCTTTCTTT. Translating it yields CASIRDRDMNTEAFF.

The table lists this clone with a count of one. This chain links TRBV6-1 with TRBJ1-3; D ambiguous. The CDR3 contains 13 residues. With 1 base removed from V and 6 bases from J, the gap between germline ends came to 7 bases. Germline V gene lookup returns CDR1 MNHNS and CDR2 SASEGT. This CDR3 reads CASSEVRSNTIYF. The CDR3 nucleotides are TGTGCCAGCAGTGAAGTCAGGTCAAACACCATATATTTT.

The V gene is TRBV4-1, the J gene TRBJ1-2; a weak D match, TRBD1 (5 bases). V was pared by 3 bases and J by 1 base, with 9 bases between. The CDR3 covers 14 residues. Looked up from germline, CDR1 is MGHRA and CDR2 is YSYEKL. CDR3 sequence: CASSHMGGNYGYTF. The CDR3 DNA reads TGCGCCAGCAGCCACATGGGGGGTAACTATGGCTACACCTTC.

The sample holds one count of this clone. The chain has TRBV18 and TRBJ2-3, with 10 positions matching TRBD2. Germline CDR1 KGHSH, CDR2 LQKENI. The CDR3 length is 16 residues. The ends lost 3 bases at V and 4 bases at J; junction bases unmatched: 7. This CDR3 reads CASSPSGRASADTQYF. CDR3 coding DNA: TGTGCCAGCTCACCGAGCGGGAGGGCCAGTGCAGATACGCAGTATTTT.

The chain links TRBV5-8 to TRBJ2-5; D gene uncertain. The ends were cut back, 4 bases at V and 5 bases at J, with 12 bases in the middle. CDR1 is SGHTS and CDR2 is YDEGEE in the germline V gene. This CDR3 is built from 13 residues. CDR3 coding DNA: TGTGCCAGCAGCATGGGTCTCCAGGAGACCCAGTACTTC. Residues: CASSMGLQETQYF. The entire variable domain, with the rest obtained from reference TRBV5-8 and TRBJ2-5, is as follows: EAGVTQSPTHLIKTRGQQATLRCSPISGHTSVYWYQQALGLGLQFLLWYDEGEERNRGNFPPRFSGRQFPNYSSELNVNALELEDSALYLCASSMGLQETQYFGPGTRLLVL.

This chain connects TRBV11-2 to TRBJ2-3; 14 positions match TRBD2. This CDR3 comprises 19 residues. The V gene end was trimmed by 1 base and the J gene end by 2 bases; junction bases not matched to a gene: 8. Germline V gene lookup returns CDR1 SGHAT and CDR2 FQNNGV. As DNA, the CDR3 is TGTGCCAGCAGCTTAGGGACTAGCGGGGGGTGGCAACACACAGATACGCAGTATTTT. This encodes CASSLGTSGGWQHTDTQYF. The entire variable domain, with the rest obtained from reference TRBV11-2 and TRBJ2-3, is as follows: EAGVAQSPRYKIIEKRQSVAFWCNPISGHATLYWYQQILGQGPKLLIQFQNNGVVDDSQLPKDRFSAERLKGVDSTLKIQPAKLEDSAVYLCASSLGTSGGWQHTDTQYFGPGTRLTVL.

The rearrangement uses TRBV9 and TRBJ2-1, with 10 bases fitting TRBD2. Germline CDR1 is SGDLS and CDR2 is YYNGEE. The V and J ends lost 3 bases and 0 bases, in that order; junction bases with no gene match: 0. The CDR3 is made up of 15 amino acids. Here the CDR3 DNA reads TGTGCCAGCAGCGCTAGCGGGGGCTCCTACAATGAGCAGTTCTTC. Residues: CASSASGGSYNEQFF.

The chain combines TRBV23-1 with TRBJ2-1; 7 bases agree with TRBD1. TRBV23-1 is reported as an ORF; its role is uncertain. The junction had 7 bases not matched to a gene; V was cut back by 2 bases and J by 0 bases. This CDR3 has 17 residues. The DNA for the CDR3 is TGCGCCAGCAGTCAACTTGGACAGGCCTCCTCCTACAATGAGCAGTTCTTC. This encodes CASSQLGQASSYNEQFF.

J is TRBJ2-7 and V is TRBV30; D ambiguous. This CDR3 is built from 13 residues. Trimming pared 4 bases from V and 2 bases from J, leaving 12 bases between. The germline CDR1 and CDR2 sequences are GTSNPN and SVGIG (reference sequence). The CDR3 bases are TGTGCCTGGACCCCCGACACGACCTACGAGCAGTACTTC. This encodes CAWTPDTTYEQYF.

This clone was observed a few times. This sequence joins TRBV27 and TRBJ2-2; no reliable D call. Trimming pared 8 bases from V and 2 bases from J, leaving 18 bases between. The CDR3 spans 16 residues. Germline values: CDR1 MNHEY, CDR2 SMNVEV (reference sequence). The CDR3 DNA is TGTGCCAGCGGATTATTTAGCACATTCAACACCGGGGAGCTGTTTTTT. The encoded protein is CASGLFSTFNTGELFF.

The V gene is TRBV4-1, the J gene TRBJ2-3; 8 positions match TRBD2. V was pared by 3 bases and J by 6 bases, with 11 bases of the junction left unmatched. The CDR3 contains 16 residues. Germline V gene lookup returns CDR1 MGHRA and CDR2 YSYEKL. CDR3 amino acids: CASSHPSGSGTDTQYF. CDR3 bases: TGCGCCAGCAGCCACCCCAGCGGGAGTGGGACGGATACGCAGTATTTT.

This chain connects TRBV19 to TRBJ2-1; D is uncertain. This CDR3 contains 14 residues. Germline lookup yields CDR1 LNHDA and CDR2 SQIVND (reference sequence). Trimming took 3 bases from V and 8 from J, leaving 14 bases between them. The CDR3, as DNA: TGTGCCAGTAGTATCCCTGGTTCCCGAGATGAGCAGTTCTTC. It is translated as CASSIPGSRDEQFF.

The chain carries TRBV2 and TRBJ1-2; unclear D gene. Germline CDR1 reads SNHLY; CDR2 reads FYNNEI. The CDR3 has 15 amino acids. With 0 bases removed from V and 4 bases from J, the gap between germline ends came to 12 bases. DNA for the CDR3: TGTGCCAGCAGTGAAGCGCTTCCGGGTGGCTATGGCTACACCTTC. Its protein product is CASSEALPGGYGYTF.